This T cell receptor (beta chain) was found in a study of blood T cells in healthy people across ages. The study's findings and limits: As age increased, TCR beta diversity per million T cells fell in a roughly linear fashion. Unsorted PBMCs prevented conclusive naive versus antigen-experienced comparison. Unknown donor CMV status possibly confounded expanded clonotype changes.

V trimming: 6 bases; J trimming: 3 bases; junction bases outside the gene matches: 8. The length of the CDR3 is 16 residues. The germline V gene encodes CDR1 SEHNR and CDR2 FQNEAQ (reference sequence). Samples had at least 6.5 million PBMCs isolated from them. It was with a sample-barcoded 5' primer and a J-beta primer mix that a second PCR of roughly 7 to 12 cycles was run. TCRdb reprocessed the 5' RACE reads via MiXCR and lists one record per CDR3 protein. The sample has 1.5 million to 2 million distinct CDR3 sequences, 25% to 30% seen once. Concerning this clonotype: What it recognizes is unknown.

The sample was blood. The gene calls are TRBV7-9 and TRBJ2-4; 10 bases fit TRBD2. This sequence originates from a woman aged 25-40 years in good health. CDR3 nucleotides: TGTGCCAGCAGTCCTAGCGGGAGATATGGCAAAAACATTCAGTACTTC. Translated, it gives CASSPSGRYGKNIQYF.